A single sample is the source of the 15 T cell receptor beta chains below, sequenced in a study of T-cell memory formation after mild COVID-19 (TCRdb year 2021). Receptor libraries were prepared by 5' RACE. Data came from an Illumina NovaSeq 6000. In-frame beta chains were kept once TCRdb had trimmed the public reads at Q25 with fastp and called clones with MiXCR. Every entry covers one CDR3 protein and lists the most common genes and DNA from its rows. The sample table shows almost 45,000 distinct CDR3 sequences, and roughly 7.2% are seen once. 0.79% of the sample is held by the ten biggest clonotypes. Sequencing input: PBMCs or a T cell subset sorted from them (not recorded which). Receptor source: an adult who had mild COVID-19 (a few samples of this study predate the infection). The sample titles of this study are shuffled in the database, so cell type and time point are left out.

This clonotype was picked up many times. V gene TRBV5-4 combines with J gene TRBJ2-3; 10 bases fit TRBD2. The CDR3 is 14 amino acids. The ends lost 5 bases at V and 8 bases at J; junction bases unmatched: 8. The V gene's germline CDR1 is SGHNT and CDR2 YYREEE (reference sequence). This CDR3 is CASRQSGRAATQYF. The CDR3 DNA reads TGTGCCAGCAGACAAAGCGGGAGGGCCGCTACGCAGTATTTT.

This clonotype has more than one count but fewer than ten. The chain is built from TRBV28 and TRBJ2-7, with a possible D match to TRBD1 (5 bases). The V gene's germline CDR1 is MDHEN and CDR2 SYDVKM. There are 16 residues in the CDR3. The ends were cut back, 4 bases at V and 0 bases at J, with 16 bases in the middle. This chain's CDR3 is CASSSLGQGNSYEQYF. The CDR3 DNA follows: TGTGCCAGCAGTTCTTTGGGCCAGGGTAACTCCTACGAGCAGTACTTC.

V gene TRBV20-1 combines with J gene TRBJ2-1; 7 nucleotides line up with TRBD2. The CDR3 totals 17 residues. Trimming at V came to 0 bases and at J to 1 base, leaving 9 bases not matched to a gene. Germline loops: CDR1 DFQATT, CDR2 SNEGSKA (reference sequence). The chain's CDR3 is CSARDESGASSYNEQFF. CDR3 in DNA: TGCAGTGCTAGAGATGAGAGCGGGGCTTCTTCCTACAATGAGCAGTTCTTC.

There are many counts of this clonotype. V gene TRBV12-3 or TRBV12-4 combines with J gene TRBJ2-3; D is ambiguous. The CDR3 consists of 14 residues. Trimming shortened V by 6 bases and J by 2 bases, and 12 bases separated the two germline ends. CDR3 loop: CASSLSNPTDTQYF. CDR3 DNA sequence: TGTGCCAGCAGCCTCAGTAACCCCACAGATACGCAGTATTTT.

This clonotype occurred many times. The chain recombines TRBV5-5 with TRBJ2-1, with TRBD2 as a possible D gene (5 bases). The CDR3 length is 15 residues. From germline, CDR1 is SGHKS and CDR2 YYEKEE (reference sequence). V gave up 1 base and J gave up 3 bases, with 11 bases separating them. The CDR3 DNA is TGTGCCAGCAGCTTGACAGTGAGGGACTACAATGAGCAGTTCTTC. Its translation is CASSLTVRDYNEQFF.

There are many counts of this clonotype. This sequence joins TRBV13 and TRBJ2-3; D assignment may be TRBD1 or TRBD2 (6 bases each). CDR1 PRHDT and CDR2 FYEKMQ come from the germline V gene (reference sequence). The CDR3 length is 15 residues. Trimming shortened V by 1 base and J by 4 bases, and 12 bases separated the two germline ends. The CDR3 spells CASSLERGVPDTQYF. CDR3 DNA sequence: TGTGCCAGCAGCTTAGAGAGGGGGGTCCCAGATACGCAGTATTTT.

This clonotype was recorded a few times. The gene calls are TRBV3-1 and TRBJ1-1; 8 bases are a match to TRBD1. Germline CDR1 reads LGHDT; CDR2 reads YNNKEL (reference sequence). The CDR3 loop spans 16 amino acids. The trim removed 4 bases at V and 4 bases at J, leaving 11 bases unmatched. The CDR3 DNA reads TGTGCCAGCAGCCGAAACACAGGGGGAGGAGGCACTGAAGCTTTCTTT. It encodes CASSRNTGGGGTEAFF.

This clonotype was found a few times. V usage is TRBV7-3 and J usage is TRBJ2-2; 8 bases fit TRBD1. This CDR3 is 16 amino acids long. Germline lookup yields CDR1 SGHTA and CDR2 FQGTGA. Trimming took 6 bases from V and 1 from J; bases not matched to a gene: 7. The CDR3 sequence: CASRLQGELNTGELFF. CDR3 DNA: TGTGCCAGCAGATTACAGGGGGAGCTGAACACCGGGGAGCTGTTTTTT.

This clonotype appeared many times. The rearrangement uses TRBV7-2 and TRBJ2-1; D not certain. Germline V gene sequence: CDR1 SGHTA, CDR2 FQGNSA. The CDR3 extends over 11 amino acids. V was shortened by 2 bases and J by 6 bases, with 2 bases between the two germline ends. The CDR3 DNA follows: TGTGCCAGCAGCTTACTCAATGAGCAGTTCTTC. It translates to CASSLLNEQFF. The full variable domain, its missing parts supplied by reference TRBV7-2 and TRBJ2-1, is GAGVSQSPSNKVTEKGKDVELRCDPISGHTALYWYRQSLGQGLEFLIYFQGNSAPDKSGLPSDRFSAERTGGSVSTLTIQRTQQEDSAVYLCASSLLNEQFFGPGTRLTVL.

The chain carries TRBV29-1 and TRBJ2-3; D is possibly TRBD1 (6 bases). The CDR3 length is 12 residues. Trimming removed 4 bases from V and 8 bases from J, with 13 bases in between. Germline CDR1 is SQVTM and CDR2 is ANQGSEA. CDR3: CSVVQGLGTQYF. CDR3 coding DNA: TGCAGCGTTGTTCAGGGGCTCGGTACGCAGTATTTT.

The chain combines TRBV4-1 with TRBJ1-2, with 7 bases identical to TRBD1. CDR1 MGHRA and CDR2 YSYEKL come from the germline V gene. The V gene end was trimmed by 3 bases and the J gene end by 2 bases; junction bases not matched to a gene: 6. The CDR3 loop spans 15 amino acids. In DNA form, the CDR3 reads TGCGCCAGCAGCCAGAACAGGGGATACAACTATGGCTACACCTTC. Its protein is CASSQNRGYNYGYTF.

The chain links TRBV15 to TRBJ1-1; D gene ambiguous. Per the germline V gene, CDR1 is LNHNV and CDR2 is YYDKDF (reference sequence). Trimming stripped 1 base from V and 4 bases from J, with 10 bases between. The CDR3 contains 14 residues. CDR3 nucleotides: TGTGCCACCAGCAGAGGTGGATCGGCCACTGAAGCTTTCTTT. This gives the protein CATSRGGSATEAFF.

The rearrangement joins TRBV6-6 to TRBJ1-1; TRBD1 might be the D (5 bases). This CDR3 spans 19 amino acids. The germline CDR1 and CDR2 sequences are MNHNY and SVGAGI (reference sequence). V gave up 0 bases and J gave up 0 bases, with 20 bases separating them. Here the CDR3 reads CASSYSGREHLVMNTEAFF. The DNA of the CDR3 is TGTGCCAGCAGTTACTCGGGACGCGAGCATCTGGTCATGAACACTGAAGCTTTCTTT.

This clonotype was recorded many times. As DNA, the CDR3 is TGCGCCAGCAGCTTGGTAGCGAGGGACTACAATGAGCAGTTCTTC. Amino acids: CASSLVARDYNEQFF. The chain recombines TRBV5-1 with TRBJ2-1; maybe TRBD2 (5 bases). Germline V gene data show CDR1 as SGHRS and CDR2 as YFSETQ. The CDR3 loop spans 15 amino acids. The ends were cut back, 0 bases at V and 3 bases at J, with 10 bases in the middle.

This clonotype has ten or more counts. This chain connects TRBV9 to TRBJ2-1; D possibly corresponds to TRBD1 (5 bases). V lost 0 bases and J lost 8, with 12 bases in between. CDR1 is SGDLS, CDR2 YYNGEE, per germline. The CDR3 sequence is 14 residues long. CDR3 in DNA: TGTGCCAGCAGCGTAGAGGGGAATCGCGATGAGCAGTTCTTC. It encodes CASSVEGNRDEQFF.